The 8 T cell receptor beta chains presented below share a single source sample, sequenced in a study of early T cells in non-severe SARS-CoV-2 infection. One entry per CDR3 protein, called by TCRdb with MiXCR from the 5' RACE reads. The table shows 45,000 to 50,000 distinct CDR3 sequences, with 5.5% to 6.5% occurring only once. This specimen was whole blood, taken at baseline. The receptors originated from an adult who was a healthcare worker with PCR-confirmed SARS-CoV-2 infection or an uninfected control (not recorded which).

The table lists this clonotype with many counts. This chain connects TRBV6-6 to TRBJ2-3, with TRBD2 as a possible D gene (5 bases). The CDR3 extends over 15 amino acids. Germline V CDR1 and CDR2: MNHNY, SVGAGI (reference sequence). V lost 3 bases, J lost 0 bases, and 10 bases lay in between. For the CDR3, the DNA is TGTGCCAGCAGTTATCGGGGATTTAGCACAGATACGCAGTATTTT. Translating gives CASSYRGFSTDTQYF.

This clonotype was observed at least ten times. V is TRBV6-1 and J is TRBJ2-7; the match to TRBD2 covers 13 bases. J lost 2 bases, V lost 7 bases, and 5 bases had no gene match. CDR3 length equals 15 residues. The germline V gene encodes CDR1 MNHNS and CDR2 SASEGT. In nucleotides, the CDR3 is TGTGCCAGCAACAGGGGGACTAGCGGGACCTACGAGCAGTACTTC. Translated: CASNRGTSGTYEQYF.

The chain uses TRBV18 and TRBJ1-3; no firm D call. The CDR3 has 15 amino acids. V lost 0 bases and J lost 0, with 6 bases in between. Germline V gives CDR1 KGHSH, CDR2 LQKENI. The CDR3 nucleotides are TGTGCCAGCTCACCACCATCCGGCTCTGGAAACACCATATATTTT. Translation gives CASSPPSGSGNTIYF.

This clonotype was counted ten times or more. CDR3 protein: CASSLALWGRTGELFF. The CDR3 DNA follows: TGTGCCAGCAGCTTAGCGCTCTGGGGCCGAACCGGGGAGCTGTTTTTT. The rearrangement links TRBV7-9 to TRBJ2-2; TRBD1 might be the D (5 bases). Germline values: CDR1 SEHNR, CDR2 FQNEAQ (reference sequence). V lost 0 bases and J lost 5, with 13 bases in between. This CDR3 contains 16 residues.

In this sample, this clonotype turned up a few times. The gene calls are TRBV6-2 or TRBV6-3 and TRBJ2-4; TRBD2 matches 7 bases. CDR3 length equals 15 residues. The V gene end was trimmed by 0 bases and the J gene end by 6 bases; junction bases not matched to a gene: 5. Germline loops: CDR1 MNHEY, CDR2 SVGEGT. As DNA, the CDR3 is TGTGCCAGCAGTTACTCGCCGGGACTATTAAACATTCAGTACTTC. Amino acids: CASSYSPGLLNIQYF.

This clonotype was detected only a few times. V usage is TRBV11-2 and J usage is TRBJ2-1, with TRBD1 matching 7 bases. The V gene's germline CDR1 is SGHAT and CDR2 FQNNGV. This CDR3 has 12 residues. The V segment lost 10 bases and the J segment 12 bases; nucleotides outside the gene matches: 12. This chain's CDR3 is CATQGTVRVQFF. As DNA, the CDR3 is TGTGCCACCCAAGGGACAGTCAGGGTGCAGTTCTTC.

This clonotype has more than one count but fewer than ten. The chain joins TRBV27 to TRBJ2-7; perhaps TRBD1 as D (5 bases). The germline V and J ends were trimmed by 5 bases and 2 bases, with 16 bases remaining between them. Germline values: CDR1 MNHEY, CDR2 SMNVEV (reference sequence). The CDR3 runs to 15 residues. CDR3: CASSPSQGSAYEQYF. CDR3 sequence (DNA): TGTGCCAGCAGTCCCTCTCAGGGAAGCGCCTACGAGCAGTACTTC.

This clonotype was counted many times. The rearrangement joins TRBV12-3 or TRBV12-4 to TRBJ1-5, with D maybe TRBD1 (6 bases). V lost 6 bases, J lost 0 bases, and 15 bases lay in between. There are 16 residues in the CDR3. The CDR3 reads CASRGGQPTSNQPQHF. The CDR3 DNA is TGTGCCAGCAGAGGCGGACAGCCGACTAGCAATCAGCCCCAGCATTTT.